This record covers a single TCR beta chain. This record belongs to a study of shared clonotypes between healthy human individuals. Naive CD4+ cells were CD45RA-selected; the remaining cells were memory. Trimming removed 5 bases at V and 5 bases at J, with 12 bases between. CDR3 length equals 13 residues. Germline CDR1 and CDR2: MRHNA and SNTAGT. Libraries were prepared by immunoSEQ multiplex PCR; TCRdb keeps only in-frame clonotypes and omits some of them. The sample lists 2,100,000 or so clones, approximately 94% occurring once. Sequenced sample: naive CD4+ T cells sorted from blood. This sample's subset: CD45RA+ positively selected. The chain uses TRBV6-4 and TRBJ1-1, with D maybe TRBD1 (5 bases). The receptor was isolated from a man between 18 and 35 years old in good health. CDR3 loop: CASSPGPPTEAFF. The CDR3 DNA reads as TGTGCCAGCAGTCCGGGACCGCCGACTGAAGCTTTCTTT.